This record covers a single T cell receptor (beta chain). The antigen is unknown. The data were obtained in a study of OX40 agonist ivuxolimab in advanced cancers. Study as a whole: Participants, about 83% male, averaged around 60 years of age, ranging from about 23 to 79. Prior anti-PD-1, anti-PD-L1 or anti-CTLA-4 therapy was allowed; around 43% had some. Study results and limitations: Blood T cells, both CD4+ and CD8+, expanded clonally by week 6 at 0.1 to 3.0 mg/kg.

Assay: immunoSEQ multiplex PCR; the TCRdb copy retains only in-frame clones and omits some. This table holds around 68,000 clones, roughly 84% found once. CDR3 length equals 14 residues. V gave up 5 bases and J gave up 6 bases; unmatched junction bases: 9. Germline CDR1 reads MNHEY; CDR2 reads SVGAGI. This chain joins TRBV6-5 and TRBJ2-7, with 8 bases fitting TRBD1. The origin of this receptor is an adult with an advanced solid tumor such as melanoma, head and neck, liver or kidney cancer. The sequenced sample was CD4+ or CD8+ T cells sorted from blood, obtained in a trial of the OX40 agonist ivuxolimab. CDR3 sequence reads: CASSRGRGQGEQYF. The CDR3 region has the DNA TGTGCCAGCAGTCGGGGCAGGGGGCAAGGCGAGCAGTACTTC.